The present T cell receptor beta chain was sequenced within a study of metastatic and nonmetastatic thyroid tumors. At the level of the study: Samples came from malignant and benign thyroid patients, and repertoires were compared across blood and tumor or nodule tissue. Findings of the study overall: TCR beta diversity was reportedly significantly higher in malignant thyroid tumors than benign nodules, in blood and tumor.

Per the original data handling: Researchers built a distant-metastasis classifier for papillary thyroid cancer that drew on CDR3 differences across clinicopathological groups. TCRdb ran MiXCR on the PCR reads. These V and J calls derive from TCRdb rather than the authors' analysis. The table has some 86,000 clones, around 13% seen once. The CDR3 extends over 15 amino acids. With 6 bases clipped from V and 4 bases from J, the junction kept 8 bases outside the gene matches. Looked up from germline, CDR1 is DFQATT and CDR2 is SNEGSKA (reference sequence). This clone was seen ten or more times. The antigen is undetermined. Thyroid surgery took place with no prior treatment in any patient.

What was sequenced was tumor tissue. The V call is TRBV20-1, the J call TRBJ2-3; 12 nucleotides line up with TRBD2. The TCR comes from a female donor with papillary thyroid cancer or a benign thyroid nodule (not recorded which). Some clones in this sample may be carry-over from other donors' samples. The CDR3 here is CSAPTSGRSPDTQYF. In nucleotides, the CDR3 is TGCAGTGCGCCTACTAGCGGGAGGAGCCCAGATACGCAGTATTTT.